This T cell receptor (beta chain) comes out of a study of cytomegalovirus exposure and HLA in healthy donors. Across the study: In an earlier analysis, around 100 million unique TCR beta sequences were found from some 200 million T cells.

The CDR3 has 14 amino acids. J lost 6 bases, V lost 3 bases, and 3 bases had no gene match. The germline V gene has CDR1 MNHNS and CDR2 SASEGT. PCR used 60 Vbeta primers and 13 Jbeta primers. This table comes from immunoSEQ multiplex PCR, and its TCRdb copy is limited to in-frame clones, with some not included. Of around 180,000 clones listed, around 77% are singletons. Findings of the study overall: As confirmed in vitro, a few CMV-associated chains were specific for CMV antigens. Later analysis associated a missense DCLRE1C variant with TCR beta V- and J-gene trimming.

Sample share makes this clone medium-sized. What it binds is unknown. Additional DNA sequences in this sample encode the identical CDR3. The sequenced sample consisted of PBMCs. This TCR was recovered from a man aged 60 to 75 in good health and CMV-seronegative. The chain recombines TRBV6-1 with TRBJ1-4; 8 nucleotides match TRBD1. DNA for the CDR3: TGTGCCAGCAGTGAGGACAGGGCCTATGAAAAACTGTTTTTT. Its translation is CASSEDRAYEKLFF.